The sequence of this T cell receptor (beta chain) was determined in a study of blood T cell repertoires in COVID-19. Study context: Collection of acute and convalescent COVID-19 samples took place in the United States, Italy and Spain. T cells, B-cell-depleted T cells, or PBMCs supplied cDNA or gDNA.

The germline gives CDR1 SGHVS, CDR2 FQNEAQ. The CDR3 loop spans 16 amino acids. Trimming removed 2 bases from V and 0 bases from J, with 11 bases in between. How the authors handled the data: Estimates of nucleated cell counts were drawn from the amplification of reference gene primers. Measured with immunoSEQ multiplex PCR; TCRdb has only the in-frame clones, and not every one. V, J and clone size derive from that table, while D and trimming were established from the DNA sequence. The sample holds about 230,000 clones, 80% to 85% seen once. The receptor's source is a woman aged 80 or older with active or convalescent COVID-19. The sequenced sample consisted of peripheral blood. This chain uses TRBV7-8 with TRBJ1-3; no clear D. Here the CDR3 reads CASSLSSRSSGNTIYF. The CDR3 nucleotides read TGTGCCAGCAGCTTAAGTTCTCGGAGCTCTGGAAACACCATATATTTT. Together with reference TRBV7-8 and TRBJ1-3, the CDR3 gives the full variable domain: GAGVSQSPRYKVAKRGQDVALRCDPISGHVSLFWYQQALGQGPEFLTYFQNEAQLDKSGLPSDRFFAERPEGSVSTLKIQRTQQEDSAVYLCASSLSSRSSGNTIYFGEGSWLTVV.